The subject of this entry is one T cell receptor beta chain. The antigen is unknown. The study's findings and limits: Tumor memory CD4+ T cell TCR gene usage clustered with blood and lymph node memory CD4+ cells and lymph node naive CD4+ cells. Greatest tumor Treg TCR overlap was with tumor naive CD4+ cells.

Semi-nested PCR with Nested Universal Primer A followed constant-region reverse priming of full-length variable regions. TCRdb called the 5' RACE reads again in MiXCR, with one record for every CDR3 protein. The sample lists around 50,000 distinct CDR3 sequences; about 28% were seen once. Memory CD4+ cells were defined as CD4+CD45RO+CD25-. The CDR3 is made up of 13 amino acids. V gave up 2 bases and J gave up 4 bases; unmatched junction bases: 2. CDR1 is DFQATT, CDR2 SNEGSKA, per germline (reference sequence). The V gene is TRBV20-1, the J gene TRBJ1-5; 7 positions agree with TRBD1. The sequence came from a female donor with breast cancer. The sample taken for sequencing was tumor-infiltrating memory CD4+ T cells sorted from the breast tumor. Subset given: memory CD4+ T cells, CD4+CD45RO+CD25-. DNA for the CDR3: TGCAGTGCTAGACAGGGGGTAAATCAGCCCCAGCATTTT. It encodes CSARQGVNQPQHF.